Reported below is one T cell receptor beta chain. The data are from a study of T cell changes during pregnancy in multiple sclerosis. Trimming took 4 bases from V and 5 from J, leaving 3 bases between them. The germline V gene encodes CDR1 MDHEN and CDR2 SYDVKM. The CDR3 totals 10 residues. Using immunoSEQ multiplex PCR, the repertoire was profiled, and TCRdb retains in-frame clones only, with some absent. The sample lists 35,000 to 40,000 clones, roughly 93% occurring once. The chain uses TRBV28 and TRBJ2-7, with D uncertain. Source: CD4+ T cells from peripheral blood mononuclear cells, taken in the second trimester of pregnancy. This receptor was identified in a female donor with multiple sclerosis, enrolled in a pregnancy study. The CDR3 bases are TGTGCCAGCAGTTCTCACGAGCAGTACTTC. It is translated as CASSSHEQYF.